The 30 T cell receptor beta chains reported below all come from one sample, sequenced in a study of shared T cell receptors in the human thymus. This table comes from immunoSEQ multiplex PCR, and its TCRdb copy is limited to in-frame clones, with some not included. The data show 700,000 or so clones, approximately 85% seen once. These same records also appear under a second study, on human thymus T cells.

The sequencing input was thymocytes. Every receptor here comes from a girl in the first two years of life with a congenital heart defect.

The V gene is TRBV4-3, the J gene TRBJ2-2; 12 nucleotides line up with TRBD1. From germline, CDR1 is LGHNA and CDR2 YSLEER. V dropped 0 bases and J dropped 7; count of bases not matched to a gene: 15. This CDR3 is built from 20 residues. The CDR3 nucleotides are TGCGCCAGCAGCCAAGATTGGCCCCCCCGGGGACAGGGGGCAAACGGGGAGCTGTTTTTT. This sequence encodes CASSQDWPPRGQGANGELFF.

V gene TRBV9 combines with J gene TRBJ2-2, with TRBD1 identical over 7 bases. Germline V gene lookup returns CDR1 SGDLS and CDR2 YYNGEE. J gave up 10 bases and V 3 bases, and 9 bases lay outside the gene matches. The CDR3 has 14 residues. The CDR3, as DNA: TGTGCCAGCAGCGAAATCCCCACAGGGGCGGAGCTGTTTTTT. Protein: CASSEIPTGAELFF.

The CDR3 here is CASSSPGDTMRDGELFF. As DNA, the CDR3 is TGCGCCAGCAGCTCCCCTGGGGACACCATGCGAGACGGGGAGCTGTTTTTT. This chain uses TRBV5-1 with TRBJ2-2; possibly TRBD1 for D (6 bases). Trimming pared 3 bases from V and 7 bases from J, leaving 22 bases between. This CDR3 comprises 17 residues. Germline V CDR1 and CDR2: SGHRS, YFSETQ.

The V call is TRBV7-9, the J call TRBJ1-1; D uncertain. Germline V CDR1 and CDR2: SEHNR, FQNEAQ (reference sequence). The ends were cut back, 1 base at V and 11 bases at J, with 11 bases in the middle. This CDR3 has 12 amino acids. CDR3 sequence (DNA): TGTGCCAGCAGCTTAGTGGGGAGCGGCGCTTTCTTT. It encodes CASSLVGSGAFF.

This chain uses TRBV6-5 with TRBJ2-7; TRBD1 aligns across 7 bases. Unmatched junction bases numbered 4, after V lost 2 bases and J lost 6 bases. CDR3 length: 13 residues. Germline loops: CDR1 MNHEY, CDR2 SVGAGI. In nucleotides, the CDR3 is TGTGCCAGCAGTTACCCCGGGACAGCCGAGCAGTACTTC. This codes for CASSYPGTAEQYF.

The chain employs TRBV27 and TRBJ1-1; 9 bases are shared with TRBD1. J was trimmed by 4 bases and V by 5 bases; bases with no gene match: 17. The CDR3 is 18 residues long. Germline V lookup: CDR1 MNHEY, CDR2 SMNVEV (reference sequence). For the CDR3, the DNA is TGTGCCAGCAGTCGACGACCGCCGGGACAGGGTGGGGGCACTGAAGCTTTCTTT. This translates into CASSRRPPGQGGGTEAFF.

The sample holds one count of this clone. Other DNA variants within this sample encode the same CDR3. This rearrangement joins TRBV6-5 to TRBJ1-2; no reliable D call. This CDR3 is built from 11 residues. V dropped 2 bases and J dropped 8 bases, with 6 bases sitting between them. The V gene's germline CDR1 is MNHEY and CDR2 SVGAGI. The CDR3 spells CASSYGRGYTF. The CDR3 DNA follows: TGTGCCAGCAGTTACGGGCGAGGCTACACCTTC.

This clone was observed a few times. V is TRBV6-5 and J is TRBJ1-5; TRBD1 might be the D (5 bases). V was shortened by 0 bases and J by 5 bases, with 11 bases between the two germline ends. Germline CDR1 reads MNHEY; CDR2 reads SVGAGI. This CDR3 is 15 amino acids long. The CDR3: CASSYSRGKHQPQHF. The CDR3 DNA follows: TGTGCCAGCAGTTACTCAAGGGGAAAGCATCAGCCCCAGCATTTT.

This rearrangement joins TRBV7-9 to TRBJ1-3; weak D call: TRBD1 (6 bases). Trimming took off 4 bases at V and 4 bases at J, with 17 bases between the two ends. The germline V gene has CDR1 SEHNR and CDR2 FQNEAQ (reference sequence). The CDR3 loop spans 16 amino acids. The CDR3 sequence: CASSWAHRELGNTIYF. The DNA of the CDR3 is TGTGCCAGCAGCTGGGCCCACAGGGAACTAGGAAACACCATATATTTT. The whole variable domain, filled in from reference TRBV7-9 and TRBJ1-3, reads DTGVSQNPRHKITKRGQNVTFRCDPISEHNRLYWYRQTLGQGPEFLTYFQNEAQLEKSRLLSDRFSAERPKGSFSTLEIQRTEQGDSAMYLCASSWAHRELGNTIYFGEGSWLTVV.

Turning to this clone: An end of the junction does not agree with germline; a read error may underlie this. The chain employs TRBV7-7 and TRBJ2-5; unclear D gene. Germline CDR1 is SSHAT and CDR2 is FNYEAQ (reference sequence). CDR3 length: 12 amino acids. In DNA form, the CDR3 reads TGTGCTAGCAGCTTCGACAAAGAGACCCAGTACTTC. This translates into CASSFDKETQYF. The variable domain in full, with the rest retrieved from reference TRBV7-7 and TRBJ2-5, is GAGVSQSPRYKVTKRGQDVTLRCDPISSHATLYWYQQALGQGPEFLTYFNYEAQPDKSGLPSDRFSAERPEGSISTLTIQRTEQRDSAMYRCASSFDKETQYFGPGTRLLVL.

In this sample, this clone turned up once. The chain employs TRBV6-5 and TRBJ2-3, with 7 bases that match TRBD1. This CDR3 is 15 amino acids long. Germline V CDR1 and CDR2: MNHEY, SVGAGI. V lost 6 bases to trimming and J lost 6 bases; unmatched junction nucleotides: 12. The CDR3 loop reads CASSDRAPHGDTQYF. The CDR3 bases are TGTGCCAGCAGCGACAGGGCCCCCCATGGGGATACGCAGTATTTT.

J is TRBJ2-3 and V is TRBV5-1; TRBD2 matches 12 bases. J gave up 2 bases and V 5 bases, and 15 bases lay outside the gene matches. Germline assignment: CDR1 SGHRS and CDR2 YFSETQ. This CDR3 region has 19 residues. For the CDR3, the DNA is TGCGCCAGCAGACTAGCGGGGGGCCCTCCATCTCGGTTCACAGATACGCAGTATTTT. Translating gives CASRLAGGPPSRFTDTQYF.

V and J are TRBV28 and TRBJ1-2; the match to TRBD1 covers 10 bases. The CDR3 consists of 20 residues. Germline V gives CDR1 MDHEN, CDR2 SYDVKM. V lost 7 bases to trimming and J lost 8 bases; unmatched junction nucleotides: 28. The CDR3: CASNPLSGSLDRGLRWGYTF. DNA for the CDR3: TGTGCCAGCAACCCTTTGAGTGGCTCACTCGACAGGGGGCTTAGGTGGGGCTACACCTTC.

The J gene is TRBJ2-7, the V gene TRBV10-3; TRBD2 is a possible D gene (5 bases). This CDR3 is built from 13 residues. Trimming took off 0 bases at V and 6 bases at J, with 9 bases between the two ends. Germline CDR1 and CDR2: ENHRY and SYGVKD. This CDR3 is CAISESSRGEQYF. CDR3 nucleotide sequence: TGTGCCATCAGTGAGTCGTCCCGGGGCGAGCAGTACTTC.

The J gene is TRBJ2-2, the V gene TRBV28; 7 nucleotides line up with TRBD2. Germline trimming cut 3 bases from V and 3 bases from J; bases unmatched to any gene: 7. This CDR3 has 16 residues. Germline CDR1 and CDR2: MDHEN and SYDVKM. The CDR3 nucleotides read TGTGCCAGCAGTTTCCCAGCGGGGACCTACACCGGGGAGCTGTTTTTT. Amino acid sequence: CASSFPAGTYTGELFF.

About this clone itself: One end of the junction varies from germline; a read error may be responsible. V is TRBV6-4 and J is TRBJ2-7, with 9 nucleotides matching TRBD1. From germline, CDR1 is MRHNA and CDR2 SNTAGT. This CDR3 comprises 16 residues. The CDR3 DNA follows: TGTGCCAGCATTGACCGTCTATGCGACAGGGGGTACGAGCAGTACTTC. This codes for CASIDRLCDRGYEQYF.

The rearrangement links TRBV6-5 to TRBJ1-2; 7 bases fit TRBD1. The CDR3 runs 13 residues. Germline assignment: CDR1 MNHEY and CDR2 SVGAGI. The CDR3 region is CATRQGDTYGYTF. The CDR3 nucleotides read TGTGCGACTCGGCAGGGGGACACCTATGGCTACACCTTC.

This chain uses TRBV6-6 with TRBJ2-5, with 11 nucleotides matching TRBD2. Trimming at V came to 6 bases and at J to 4 bases, leaving 4 bases not matched to a gene. The CDR3 spans 14 residues. Germline assignment: CDR1 MNHNY and CDR2 SVGAGI (reference sequence). The CDR3 sequence is CASRSGLAGETQYF. CDR3 sequence (DNA): TGTGCCAGCAGGTCAGGACTAGCGGGAGAGACCCAGTACTTC.

The chain combines TRBV6-4 with TRBJ2-7; TRBD1 aligns across 7 bases. Trimming took 1 base from V and 5 from J; bases not matched to a gene: 5. Germline loops: CDR1 MRHNA, CDR2 SNTAGT. The CDR3 covers 14 residues. CDR3 sequence (DNA): TGTGCCAGCAGTGACTTCCACAGGGGCGACGAGCAGTACTTC. Protein sequence: CASSDFHRGDEQYF.

The rearrangement joins TRBV29-1 to TRBJ1-5; weak D call: TRBD1 (5 bases). Germline CDR1 is SQVTM and CDR2 is ANQGSEA. This CDR3 spans 13 amino acids. The V end lost 7 bases, the J end lost 9 bases, and 19 bases lay between the germline ends. CDR3 in DNA: TGCAGCGCCACGCTGCGGGGGAGTGCGCCCCAGCATTTT. Amino acids: CSATLRGSAPQHF. Combining the CDR3 with reference TRBV29-1 and TRBJ1-5 gives the whole variable domain SAVISQKPSRDICQRGTSLTIQCQVDSQVTMMFWYRQQPGQSLTLIATANQGSEATYESGFVIDKFPISRPNLTFSTLTVSNMSPEDSSIYLCSATLRGSAPQHFGDGTRLSIL.

This chain links TRBV6-5 with TRBJ2-1; D might be TRBD2 (5 bases). Germline CDR1 is MNHEY and CDR2 is SVGAGI. The V and J ends lost 5 bases and 4 bases respectively, with 12 bases between them. CDR3 length equals 14 residues. The CDR3 region is CASSPPADYNEQFF. The CDR3 nucleotides read TGTGCCAGCAGTCCCCCAGCGGATTACAATGAGCAGTTCTTC.

The chain combines TRBV5-1 with TRBJ1-4; 8 bases align to TRBD1. Trimming removed 0 bases from V and 8 bases from J; junction bases left unmatched: 18. Germline V gives CDR1 SGHRS, CDR2 YFSETQ. The CDR3 contains 19 residues. CDR3 sequence (DNA): TGCGCCAGCAGCTTGGGGGGAACGGACAGGGAAGGAAATTTCGAAAAACTGTTTTTT. Residues: CASSLGGTDREGNFEKLFF.

The V call is TRBV10-3, the J call TRBJ2-7; D is perhaps TRBD2 (6 bases). Germline V CDR1 and CDR2: ENHRY, SYGVKD. This CDR3 comprises 17 residues. V shed 3 bases and J shed 3 bases, with 21 bases lying between them. CDR3 nucleotides: TGTGCCATCAGTGAAGGGGATTTTGGAGGGTCTAACTACGAGCAGTACTTC. Translation: CAISEGDFGGSNYEQYF.

This chain links TRBV5-1 with TRBJ1-2; the match to TRBD1 covers 9 bases. Germline-derived CDR1 and CDR2 are SGHRS and YFSETQ. The CDR3 is 15 residues long. V trimming: 4 bases; J trimming: 5 bases; junction bases outside the gene matches: 9. The CDR3 DNA follows: TGCGCCAGCAGCGTACAGGGGGCCGCGGAGTATGGCTACACCTTC. Protein sequence: CASSVQGAAEYGYTF.

The V gene is TRBV5-5, the J gene TRBJ2-3, with TRBD1 matching over 9 bases. This CDR3 has 19 amino acids. Germline CDR1 and CDR2: SGHKS and YYEKEE (reference sequence). J was trimmed by 1 base and V by 5 bases; bases with no gene match: 17. This CDR3 is CASSCWGTGPGGGTDTQYF. The CDR3 DNA reads TGTGCCAGCAGTTGTTGGGGGACAGGGCCCGGAGGAGGCACAGATACGCAGTATTTT. Combining the CDR3 with reference TRBV5-5 and TRBJ2-3 gives the whole variable domain DAGVTQSPTHLIKTRGQQVTLRCSPISGHKSVSWYQQVLGQGPQFIFQYYEKEERGRGNFPDRFSARQFPNYSSELNVNALLLGDSALYLCASSCWGTGPGGGTDTQYFGPGTRLTVL.

The chain employs TRBV28 and TRBJ1-2, with TRBD1 identical over 8 bases. From germline, CDR1 is MDHEN and CDR2 SYDVKM. V lost 8 bases and J lost 2; bases outside the gene matches: 16. The CDR3 extends over 17 amino acids. CDR3 amino acids: CASGPSGGAKLNYGYTF. CDR3 DNA sequence: TGTGCCAGCGGACCTTCAGGGGGCGCGAAGTTGAACTATGGCTACACCTTC.

The V call is TRBV30, the J call TRBJ1-2, with TRBD1 as a possible D gene (5 bases). The V and J ends lost 1 base and 7 bases respectively, with 10 bases between them. This CDR3 has 12 residues. CDR1 is GTSNPN and CDR2 is SVGIG in the germline V gene (reference sequence). Here the CDR3 reads CAWSETVFGYTF. CDR3 DNA: TGTGCCTGGAGTGAGACAGTCTTTGGCTACACCTTC.

This clone was picked up a small number of times. V and J are TRBV29-1 and TRBJ2-1, with TRBD1 identical over 7 bases. This CDR3 comprises 15 residues. The germline V gene encodes CDR1 SQVTM and CDR2 ANQGSEA. V dropped 6 bases and J dropped 0; count of bases not matched to a gene: 8. The DNA for the CDR3 is TGCAGCGTAGGGACAGCCACCTCCTCCTACAATGAGCAGTTCTTC. It translates to CSVGTATSSYNEQFF.

The chain couples TRBV5-1 to TRBJ2-3, with a weak D call TRBD2 (5 bases). The CDR3 spans 22 residues. CDR1 and CDR2 from the germline V gene are SGHRS and YFSETQ. The ends were cut back, 0 bases at V and 11 bases at J, with 40 bases in the middle. The CDR3 sequence: CASSLAPVLPSTDTQYFEKQYF. The CDR3, as DNA: TGCGCCAGCAGCTTGGCCCCGGTGCTCCCTAGCACAGATACGCAGTATTTCGAGAAGCAGTATTTT.

This rearrangement joins TRBV5-6 to TRBJ1-2, with 7 bases identical to TRBD1. Germline-derived CDR1 and CDR2 are SGHDT and YYEEEE. Unmatched junction bases numbered 10, after V lost 0 bases and J lost 8 bases. This CDR3 spans 15 amino acids. In DNA form, the CDR3 reads TGTGCCAGCAGCTTGGGACAGGGCCCGTCTAGGGGCTACACCTTC. It is translated as CASSLGQGPSRGYTF.